This T cell receptor (beta chain) derives from a study of PD-1 blockade in classical Hodgkin lymphoma. General study points: Newly diagnosed patients had baseline TCR diversity that was reportedly lower than that of healthy donors. Complete responders started with a diversity level that resembled newly diagnosed patients at baseline.

Germline values: CDR1 MGHRA, CDR2 YSYEKL. V was clipped by 0 bases and J by 0 bases, with 8 bases between them. The CDR3 is 15 amino acids. Libraries were prepared by immunoSEQ multiplex PCR; TCRdb keeps only in-frame clonotypes and omits some of them. The data contain about 110,000 clones, approximately 90% of them seen just once; the ten biggest clones take up just under 20%. Every patient was affected by relapse after autologous stem cell transplantation, while exposure to brentuximab vedotin was not uniform. Of note for this clone: Its specificity is not known.

The clonotype was recovered from a human donor with classical Hodgkin lymphoma. This chain joins TRBV4-1 and TRBJ1-2, with D hard to call. The sample here was peripheral blood mononuclear cells (PBMCs), taken before the second cycle of nivolumab. The chain's CDR3 is CASSQDAGPNYGYTF. The CDR3 DNA sequence: TGCGCCAGCAGCCAAGACGCAGGCCCTAACTATGGCTACACCTTC.